This passage covers 5 T cell receptor beta chains from one sample sequenced in a study of cytomegalovirus exposure and HLA in healthy donors. The PCR had 60 Vbeta and 13 Jbeta primers. Some clones are missing from TCRdb's copy, which holds only in-frame ones; the method was immunoSEQ multiplex PCR. This sample has about 150,000 clones; 60% to 80% occur once, and the top ten carry about 0.62%. The specimen was PBMCs. The receptors come from a male donor in good health and CMV-seronegative.

This sequence joins TRBV7-9 and TRBJ2-1, with D maybe TRBD2 (5 bases). The CDR3 spans 13 residues. V lost 5 bases to trimming and J lost 4 bases, with 9 bases between them. Germline CDR1 SEHNR, CDR2 FQNEAQ (reference sequence). DNA of the CDR3: TGTGCCAGCAGCGGGAGAACATACAATGAGCAGTTCTTC. Translation: CASSGRTYNEQFF.

The rearrangement joins TRBV9 to TRBJ2-2; TRBD2 matches at 8 bases. After removal of 4 bases from V and 3 bases from J, the junction contained 8 bases not matched to a gene. Germline-derived CDR1 and CDR2 are SGDLS and YYNGEE. This CDR3 comprises 16 residues. Here the CDR3 DNA reads TGTGCCAGCAGCCCCCGGGGGGGGCCCTACACCGGGGAGCTGTTTTTT. Its translation is CASSPRGGPYTGELFF.

The chain combines TRBV27 with TRBJ2-7; the D gene is possibly TRBD1 (7 bases). The CDR3 consists of 19 residues. Per the germline V gene, CDR1 is MNHEY and CDR2 is SMNVEV (reference sequence). Trimming removed 3 bases at V and 0 bases at J, with 24 bases between. The CDR3 coding sequence is TGTGCCAGCAGTTTCTTTAGGAGGGGGCGCTCGTTTAACTCCTACGAGCAGTACTTC. This gives the protein CASSFFRRGRSFNSYEQYF.

This clone was seen a single time. The chain joins TRBV28 to TRBJ1-1; no clear D. The CDR3 spans 13 residues. Germline V gene lookup returns CDR1 MDHEN and CDR2 SYDVKM. Trimming stripped 3 bases from V and 1 base from J, with 6 bases between. The CDR3 DNA sequence: TGTGCCAGCAGTTTCGCCGGGAACACTGAAGCTTTCTTT. Encoded protein: CASSFAGNTEAFF.

The V and J genes are TRBV5-4 and TRBJ2-1; maybe TRBD2 (5 bases). Trimming pared 0 bases from V and 0 bases from J, leaving 7 bases between. Germline V gene lookup returns CDR1 SGHNT and CDR2 YYREEE (reference sequence). The CDR3 covers 15 residues. CDR3 DNA sequence: TGTGCCAGCAGCTTGGCGGGGAGCTCCTACAATGAGCAGTTCTTC. Translation: CASSLAGSSYNEQFF.